The 7 T cell receptor beta chains below were found in one sample sequenced in a study of cytomegalovirus exposure and HLA in healthy donors. TCRdb's copy holds only in-frame clones and misses some; the assay was immunoSEQ multiplex PCR. The table has about 140,000 clones, just under 85% seen once; the top ten hold almost 1.5%. What was sequenced was PBMCs. Receptor source: a woman aged 30 to 39 in good health and CMV-seronegative.

This clone showed up just once. The V call is TRBV18, the J call TRBJ1-3; TRBD1 matches 8 bases. Trimming at V came to 5 bases and at J to 0 bases, leaving 6 bases not matched to a gene. The length of the CDR3 is 16 residues. Germline CDR1 is KGHSH and CDR2 is LQKENI. The CDR3 here is CASSRDRTLSGNTIYF. In DNA, the CDR3 is TGTGCCAGCTCAAGGGACAGGACCCTCTCTGGAAACACCATATATTTT.

V and J are TRBV19 and TRBJ1-2; possibly TRBD1 for D (6 bases). V lost 5 bases, J lost 2 bases, and 15 bases lay in between. This CDR3 comprises 15 residues. The germline V gene encodes CDR1 LNHDA and CDR2 SQIVND (reference sequence). CDR3 DNA sequence: TGTGCCAGTAGTTCTACAGGGAATGGGAACTATGGCTACACCTTC. Translation gives CASSSTGNGNYGYTF.

The V and J genes are TRBV5-1 and TRBJ2-1; 8 nucleotides align to TRBD1. The V gene end was trimmed by 4 bases and the J gene end by 5 bases; junction bases not matched to a gene: 2. CDR1 is SGHRS, CDR2 YFSETQ, per germline. This CDR3 is 13 amino acids long. The CDR3 region has the DNA TGCGCCAGCAGCGACAGGGGAGACAATGAGCAGTTCTTC. This translates into CASSDRGDNEQFF.

V usage is TRBV28 and J usage is TRBJ1-5, with a tentative D call TRBD1 (6 bases). The CDR3 is 15 amino acids. Germline CDR1 reads MDHEN; CDR2 reads SYDVKM. Trimming removed 6 bases from V and 2 bases from J, with 14 bases in between. In nucleotides, the CDR3 is TGTGCCAGCAGCTACCCGGGGGGCGGCAATCAGCCCCAGCATTTT. Translation gives CASSYPGGGNQPQHF.

V usage is TRBV13 and J usage is TRBJ2-7; tentative D call: TRBD2 (6 bases). The germline V gene has CDR1 PRHDT and CDR2 FYEKMQ (reference sequence). The CDR3 loop spans 14 amino acids. Deletions cut 5 bases from V and 5 bases from J, with 16 bases between. Here the CDR3 reads CASSPPLGEDEQYF. DNA of the CDR3: TGTGCCAGCAGCCCCCCGTTGGGGGAGGACGAGCAGTACTTC.

As to this clone: Other DNA sequences in this specimen translate into the identical CDR3. The chain links TRBV18 to TRBJ1-1, with unresolved D. V shed 3 bases and J shed 5 bases, with 10 bases lying between them. CDR1 is KGHSH, CDR2 LQKENI, per germline. The CDR3 has 13 amino acids. The CDR3 DNA reads TGTGCCAGCTCACCTCTCCGGGGAACTGAAGCTTTCTTT. Amino acids: CASSPLRGTEAFF.

This sequence joins TRBV11-2 and TRBJ2-3; the match to TRBD1 covers 9 bases. After removal of 5 bases from V and 8 bases from J, the junction contained 17 bases not matched to a gene. This CDR3 comprises 17 residues. Germline lookup yields CDR1 SGHAT and CDR2 FQNNGV. As DNA, the CDR3 is TGTGCCAGCAGCCCAAACCGGGACAGGGTTCGACGGGGTACGCAGTATTTT. It yields the protein CASSPNRDRVRRGTQYF.